These 30 T cell receptor beta chains came from one sample sequenced in a study of T cells in women clearing cervical HPV infection. Profiled with immunoSEQ multiplex PCR; TCRdb holds only in-frame clones, not every one. The sample's table shows about 19,000 clones. Sequencing input: blood buffy coat. These receptor sequences come from a woman between 18 and 69 years old with a cervical HPV16 infection that either progressed to CIN3+ or cleared (not recorded which).

By frequency, this clone is medium-sized. The CDR3 is cut off 3 residues early in the read; its end comes from the germline J gene. The rearrangement joins TRBV19 to TRBJ2-4, with D possibly matching TRBD1 (5 bases). This CDR3 spans 16 amino acids. Trimming removed 6 bases from V and 3 bases from J, with 18 bases in between. Germline CDR1 LNHDA, CDR2 SQIVND (reference sequence). Incomplete CDR3 DNA: TGTGCCAGTAGCATCCCGACAGATAGTGACAAAAACATT. Amino acids: CASSIPTDSDKNI. The whole CDR3 sequence reads CASSIPTDSDKNIQYF.

The CDR3 region is CASSLAFQETQYF. The CDR3 bases that were read are TGTGCCAGCAGCTTGGCTTTCCAAGAGACC. The rearrangement uses TRBV11-2 and TRBJ2-5, with unresolved D. Read sequence stops 3 residues before the CDR3 end, and the germline J gene provides the missing end. The V end was cut by 3 bases, the J end by 1 base, with 6 bases between. Per germline, CDR1 SGHAT and CDR2 FQNNGV. The length of the CDR3 is 13 residues.

For this clone: The read ends 3 residues shy of where the CDR3 ends; the end is completed using the germline J gene. The rearrangement joins TRBV30 to TRBJ1-4, with TRBD1 matching 7 bases. Germline CDR1 GTSNPN, CDR2 SVGIG (reference sequence). The CDR3 length is 15 residues. The CDR3 loop is CAWSVPDRVNSPLFF. The part of the CDR3 DNA that was read is TGTGCCTGGAGTGTACCCGACAGGGTTAATTCACCA.

CDR3 bases read: TGTGCCAGCTCACCCCCAGGGATCTACACAGATACG. Protein product: CASSPPGIYTDT. The complete CDR3 protein is CASSPPGIYTDTQYF. The chain has TRBV18 and TRBJ2-3; D possibly corresponds to TRBD1 (5 bases). The sequence runs out 3 residues before the end of the CDR3; the remainder is reconstructed from the germline J gene. The CDR3 runs 15 residues. Trimming pared 3 bases from V and 2 bases from J, leaving 12 bases between. The germline V gene has CDR1 KGHSH and CDR2 LQKENI.

The CDR3 protein is CAWSTIAETQYF. Incomplete CDR3 DNA: TGTGCCTGGAGTACTATAGCGGAGACC. This chain uses TRBV30 with TRBJ2-5; maybe TRBD2 (5 bases). The read finishes 3 residues shy of the CDR3 end, and the germline J gene is used to complete it. V was cut by 2 bases and J by 5 bases, with 9 bases left in between. The CDR3 loop spans 12 amino acids. From germline, CDR1 is GTSNPN and CDR2 SVGIG (reference sequence).

As to this clone: The sequence runs out 3 residues before the end of the CDR3; the remainder is reconstructed from the germline J gene. This sample also contains other DNA sequences that code for the same CDR3. The V gene is TRBV18, the J gene TRBJ1-2; 9 bases agree with TRBD1. Germline-derived CDR1 and CDR2 are KGHSH and LQKENI. The CDR3 runs to 18 residues. The CDR3 sequence: CASSPLHGSTGGDNDYTF. CDR3 DNA (partial): TGTGCCAGCTCACCATTGCATGGTTCGACAGGGGGGGACAATGAC. Based on the CDR3 plus reference TRBV18 and TRBJ1-2, the full variable domain is NAGVMQNPRHLVRRRGQEARLRCSPMKGHSHVYWYRQLPEEGLKFMVYLQKENIIDESGMPKERFSAEFPKEGPSILRIQQVVRGDSAAYFCASSPLHGSTGGDNDYTFGSGTRLTVV.

Partial CDR3 DNA: TGTGCCAGCAGTGGAAGACATACGGTCGAAAAA. Translating gives CASSGRHTVEK. The entire CDR3 sequence reads CASSGRHTVEKLFF. The V and J genes are TRBV6-1 and TRBJ1-4; no clear D. The missing CDR3 end, 3 residues past where the read stops, is filled in from the germline J gene. V shed 4 bases and J shed 8 bases, with 14 bases lying between them. Germline loops: CDR1 MNHNS, CDR2 SASEGT. The CDR3 spans 14 residues.

Incomplete CDR3 DNA: TGCAGTGCTGAGGGTTACTCCTACAATGAG. Its protein product is CSAEGYSYNE. In full, the CDR3 is CSAEGYSYNEQFF. The chain couples TRBV20-1 to TRBJ2-1; weak D call: TRBD2 (5 bases). The sequence runs out 3 residues before the end of the CDR3; the remainder is reconstructed from the germline J gene. Germline V gives CDR1 DFQATT, CDR2 SNEGSKA (reference sequence). The V end was cut by 5 bases, the J end by 0 bases, with 8 bases between. The CDR3 totals 13 residues.

As regards this clone: The CDR3 extends 3 residues past the end of the read, so its final part is completed from the germline J gene. The chain combines TRBV7-8 with TRBJ2-1, with 10 bases that match TRBD2. V shed 11 bases and J 2 bases; nucleotides not matched to a gene: 15. This CDR3 has 17 residues. Looked up from germline, CDR1 is SGHVS and CDR2 is FQNEAQ. The DNA read from the CDR3 is TGTGCCGCAACAAAGAGTAGCGGGGGGCTAACCTACAATGAG. Translation: CAATKSSGGLTYNE. The entire CDR3 is CAATKSSGGLTYNEQFF.

A remark on this clone: The DNA ends 3 residues before the CDR3 does, and the rest of the CDR3 is filled in from the germline J gene. V gene TRBV2 combines with J gene TRBJ2-2; TRBD1 or TRBD2 may be the D gene (5 bases each). Between the trimmed V and J ends, which lost 1 base and 8 bases, there was a span of 17 bases. Germline assignment: CDR1 SNHLY and CDR2 FYNNEI. CDR3 length equals 16 residues. The sequenced CDR3 bases are TGTGCCAGCAGTGAAGGGGTGGGGAGCACAGGAGGGGAG. It codes for CASSEGVGSTGGE. The complete CDR3 reads CASSEGVGSTGGELFF.

Details on this clone: The sequence runs out 3 residues before the end of the CDR3; the remainder is reconstructed from the germline J gene. J is TRBJ1-3 and V is TRBV6-2 or TRBV6-3; possibly TRBD1 for D (5 bases). The germline V and J ends were trimmed by 6 bases and 0 bases, with 6 bases remaining between them. Looked up from germline, CDR1 is MNHEY and CDR2 is SVGEGT. The CDR3 length is 13 residues. The sequenced CDR3 bases are TGTGCCAGCAGGACAGCCTCTGGAAACACC. It specifies CASRTASGNT. The entire CDR3 protein is CASRTASGNTIYF.

Concerning this clone itself: The read ends 3 residues before the CDR3 terminus; that terminus is restored from the germline J gene. The chain links TRBV2 to TRBJ2-7; D possibly corresponds to TRBD1 (5 bases). Per germline, CDR1 SNHLY and CDR2 FYNNEI. Trimming took 3 bases from V and 3 from J, leaving 12 bases between them. The CDR3 covers 14 residues. The CDR3 DNA, read in part, is TGTGCCAGCAGTGATTTCAGGGATTACTACGAG. It codes for CASSDFRDYYE. The complete CDR3 reads CASSDFRDYYEQYF.

On this clone: Read sequence stops 3 residues before the CDR3 end, and the germline J gene provides the missing end. The rearrangement uses TRBV20-1 and TRBJ2-7; 7 bases align to TRBD2. Germline V CDR1 and CDR2: DFQATT, SNEGSKA (reference sequence). V shed 3 bases, J shed 5 bases, and the junction held 7 bases outside the gene matches. This CDR3 spans 13 amino acids. Here the CDR3 reads CSASPTRGDEQYF. The DNA read from the CDR3 is TGCAGTGCTAGCCCCACCCGGGGGGACGAG.

As regards this clone: The CDR3 end lies 3 residues beyond the end of the read and is filled in from the germline J gene. The chain recombines TRBV19 with TRBJ1-2, with no clear D. V dropped 5 bases and J dropped 2 bases, with 12 bases sitting between them. Germline CDR1 and CDR2: LNHDA and SQIVND (reference sequence). The CDR3 covers 14 residues. CDR3 residues: CASSAQTVNYGYTF. CDR3 bases read: TGTGCCAGTAGTGCCCAAACGGTCAACTATGGC.

Of note for this clone: With the read ending 3 residues before the CDR3 end, the germline J gene is used to fill in that end. The chain has TRBV7-2 and TRBJ2-7; TRBD1 is a possible D gene (6 bases). Trimming pared 4 bases from V and 3 bases from J, leaving 10 bases between. The CDR3 spans 13 residues. Germline lookup yields CDR1 SGHTA and CDR2 FQGNSA. The CDR3 is CASSSRGGYEQYF. The DNA read from the CDR3 is TGTGCCAGCAGCTCCCGAGGGGGCTACGAG.

Note on this clone: The read gets to within 3 residues of the CDR3 end, and the germline J gene fills in the rest. The chain couples TRBV27 to TRBJ2-5; 11 nucleotides align to TRBD2. Trimming cost V 6 bases and J 5 bases; bases outside gene matches: 5. The CDR3 covers 14 residues. Per germline, CDR1 MNHEY and CDR2 SMNVEV (reference sequence). CDR3 DNA (partial): TGTGCCAGCAGCTTGACTAGCGGGGTTGAGACC. It yields the protein CASSLTSGVET. The whole CDR3 sequence reads CASSLTSGVETQYF.

With respect to this clone: The read stops 3 residues short of the end of the CDR3; the missing end is completed from the germline J gene. This chain connects TRBV5-1 to TRBJ2-7; D not resolved. V was pared by 4 bases and J by 0 bases, with 5 bases between. Germline CDR1 SGHRS, CDR2 YFSETQ. This CDR3 comprises 12 residues. CDR3 in amino acids: CASSPSSYEQYF. The CDR3 DNA, read in part, is TGCGCCAGCAGCCCTAGCTCCTACGAG.

For this clone: The sequenced fragment ends 3 residues before the CDR3 boundary, so the rest is inferred from the germline J gene. The V gene is TRBV7-6, the J gene TRBJ1-1; 9 positions match TRBD1. Germline V lookup: CDR1 SGHVS, CDR2 FNYEAQ. The CDR3 contains 15 residues. The junction had 3 bases not matched to a gene; V was cut back by 0 bases and J by 4 bases. The sequenced CDR3 bases are TGTGCCAGCAGCTTAGCGGACAGGGGCGCCACTGAA. Translated, it gives CASSLADRGATE. The full CDR3 protein reads CASSLADRGATEAFF.

For this clone: Sequencing ends 3 residues short of the CDR3 end; the germline J gene provides the rest. The chain has TRBV10-1 and TRBJ1-2, with 10 bases fitting TRBD1. Germline lookup yields CDR1 WNHNN and CDR2 SYGVQD (reference sequence). J gave up 3 bases and V 3 bases, and 10 bases lay outside the gene matches. The CDR3 totals 17 residues. The sequenced CDR3 bases are TGCGCCAGCAGTGAAAAAGACAGGGGGCGCTTGGACTATGGC. Amino acids: CASSEKDRGRLDYG. From start to end, the CDR3 is CASSEKDRGRLDYGYTF.

Concerning this clone itself: At one end the junction does not follow the germline gene, possibly because of a read error. CDR3 residues: CASSQDLSSGAKDTQYF. Incomplete CDR3 DNA: TGCGCCAGCAGCCAAGATCTTTCTAGCGGCGCTAAGGATACG. The chain combines TRBV4-2 with TRBJ2-3, with 7 bases aligning to TRBD2. The CDR3 end lies 3 residues beyond the end of the read and is filled in from the germline J gene. Germline CDR1 LGHNA, CDR2 YNFKEQ. This CDR3 spans 17 amino acids.

A note on this clone: Read data end 3 residues before the CDR3 end; the end is taken from the germline J gene. In the same sample, other DNA sequences code for this CDR3. This sequence joins TRBV6-2 or TRBV6-3 and TRBJ1-4; no definite D call. The CDR3 extends over 14 amino acids. The germline V gene encodes CDR1 MNHEY and CDR2 SVGEGT. The covered CDR3 bases are TGTGCCAGCAGTTCAGGAACAGACAATTCACCA. Its protein is CASSSGTDNSP. In full, the CDR3 reads CASSSGTDNSPLFF.

As regards this clone: The CDR3 end falls 3 residues outside the read, so it is completed with the germline J gene. The chain couples TRBV2 to TRBJ2-3; 7 bases are shared with TRBD2. J was trimmed by 2 bases and V by 4 bases; bases with no gene match: 6. Germline loops: CDR1 SNHLY, CDR2 FYNNEI. CDR3 size: 15 residues. The CDR3 DNA, read in part, is TGTGCCAGCAGTGCTGGGGGGGGATTCACAGATACG. It is translated as CASSAGGGFTDT. The CDR3 reads in full as CASSAGGGFTDTQYF.

With respect to this clone: The missing CDR3 end, 3 residues past where the read stops, is filled in from the germline J gene. The gene calls are TRBV7-2 and TRBJ2-3; D perhaps matches TRBD2 (5 bases). The V gene's germline CDR1 is SGHTA and CDR2 FQGNSA. The CDR3 sequence is 14 residues long. CDR3 DNA, as far as it was read: TGTGCCAGCAGCCTCGGACTGATACAAGAGACG. Protein sequence: CASSLGLIQET. The CDR3 in its entirety is CASSLGLIQETQYF.

The CDR3 sequence is CASSPDREAFF. The part of the CDR3 DNA that was read is TGTGCCAGCAGCCCGGACAGGGAA. The chain recombines TRBV7-8 with TRBJ1-1; the match to TRBD1 covers 7 bases. The CDR3 end falls 3 residues outside the read, so it is completed with the germline J gene. CDR3 size: 11 residues. Germline CDR1 reads SGHVS; CDR2 reads FQNEAQ. The full variable domain, rest sourced from reference TRBV7-8 and TRBJ1-1, is GAGVSQSPRYKVAKRGQDVALRCDPISGHVSLFWYQQALGQGPEFLTYFQNEAQLDKSGLPSDRFFAERPEGSVSTLKIQRTQQEDSAVYLCASSPDREAFFGQGTRLTVV.

Concerning this clone itself: The CDR3 end is not reached by the read, which stops 3 residues before it; the germline J gene fills it in. The chain joins TRBV7-2 to TRBJ1-2; D unclear. The germline gives CDR1 SGHTA, CDR2 FQGNSA. This CDR3 is 15 amino acids long. V lost 0 bases and J lost 3, with 11 bases in between. Incomplete CDR3 DNA: TGTGCCAGCAGCTTAGCGGGCCCCGGGGACTATGGC. This translates into CASSLAGPGDYG. The CDR3, in full, reads CASSLAGPGDYGYTF.

A note on this clone: Read coverage stops 3 residues before the CDR3 terminus; the germline J gene supplies the remainder. V and J are TRBV5-5 and TRBJ2-2; D is unresolved. CDR1 and CDR2 from the germline V gene are SGHKS and YYEKEE (reference sequence). The CDR3 runs 13 residues. The DNA read from the CDR3 is TGTGCCAGCAGCTTCCACAGTAGTCAGAAG. Its translation: CASSFHSSQK. The CDR3 in full is CASSFHSSQKLFF. Drawing the rest from reference TRBV5-5 and TRBJ2-2, the complete variable domain is DAGVTQSPTHLIKTRGQQVTLRCSPISGHKSVSWYQQVLGQGPQFIFQYYEKEERGRGNFPDRFSARQFPNYSSELNVNALLLGDSALYLCASSFHSSQKLFFGEGSRLTVL.

Turning to this clone: The sequence runs out 3 residues before the end of the CDR3; the remainder is reconstructed from the germline J gene. The chain couples TRBV29-1 to TRBJ2-4, with 14 bases identical to TRBD2. CDR1 and CDR2 (germline): SQVTM, ANQGSEA. The CDR3 is 14 residues long. The chain's CDR3 is CSVAPTSGGETQYF. CDR3 bases read: TGCAGCGTTGCCCCGACTAGCGGGGGGGAGACT. Using reference TRBV29-1 and TRBJ2-4 for the parts outside the CDR3, the full variable domain is SAVISQKPSRDICQRGTSLTIQCQVDSQVTMMFWYRQQPGQSLTLIATANQGSEATYESGFVIDKFPISRPNLTFSTLTVSNMSPEDSSIYLCSVAPTSGGETQYFGAGTRLSVL.

To note about this clone: The read terminates 3 residues ahead of where the CDR3 ends, so the germline J gene completes it. The chain uses TRBV19 and TRBJ2-5; no clear D gene. CDR1 and CDR2 (germline): LNHDA, SQIVND (reference sequence). The CDR3 consists of 13 residues. V lost 4 bases and J lost 1, with 7 bases in between. The CDR3 sequence is CASSRAVQETQYF. The DNA read from the CDR3 is TGTGCCAGTAGTAGGGCAGTCCAAGAGACC.

Comments on this clone: One end of the junction varies from germline; a read error may be responsible. Read sequence stops 3 residues before the CDR3 end, and the germline J gene provides the missing end. This rearrangement joins TRBV6-2 or TRBV6-3 to TRBJ1-5; 7 bases line up with TRBD1. The CDR3 spans 15 residues. From germline, CDR1 is MNHEY and CDR2 SVGEGT. The sequenced CDR3 bases are TGTGCCAGCAGATACTCGACAGGGAAAAATCAGCCC. It codes for CASRYSTGKNQP. In full, the CDR3 reads CASRYSTGKNQPQHF.

According to its frequency, this clone is medium-sized. Read data end 3 residues before the CDR3 end; the end is taken from the germline J gene. V gene TRBV10-3 combines with J gene TRBJ2-3; 7 nucleotides align to TRBD2. The CDR3 runs to 13 residues. With V trimmed by 4 bases and J by 5 bases, 3 bases remained unmatched. Per germline, CDR1 ENHRY and CDR2 SYGVKD. The part of the CDR3 DNA that was read is TGTGCCATCAGTGCCAAGCGGGGAGATACG. Its protein product is CAISAKRGDT. The full CDR3 reads CAISAKRGDTQYF.